These 19 T cell receptor beta chains share one sample of origin, sequenced in a study of blood T cells in healthy people across ages. The second PCR ran roughly 6 to 11 cycles with a sample-barcoded 5' primer and J-beta primers. TCRdb ran MiXCR on the 5' RACE reads and lists one entry per CDR3 protein. There are roughly 1,100,000 distinct CDR3 sequences in the sample; roughly a quarter occur only once, and around 0.7% lies in the top ten. This sample also appeared in a second study, on T cells of mothers and their children.

Sequencing was performed on blood. The receptors originated from a girl aged 2 to 10 in good health.

This clonotype was recorded a few times. The DNA for the CDR3 is TGCGCCAGCAGCTTGGAAGCGGCTTATTGGTATGAGCAGTTCTTC. It yields the protein CASSLEAAYWYEQFF. This chain joins TRBV5-1 and TRBJ2-1; D is perhaps TRBD2 (5 bases). V lost 0 bases and J 8 bases, leaving 15 bases between the germline ends. From germline, CDR1 is SGHRS and CDR2 YFSETQ. The CDR3 has 15 amino acids.

This clonotype was counted once. The rearrangement uses TRBV5-1 and TRBJ2-4, with TRBD1 as a possible D gene (6 bases). Trimming took off 1 base at V and 9 bases at J, with 14 bases between the two ends. From germline, CDR1 is SGHRS and CDR2 YFSETQ. The CDR3 totals 14 residues. CDR3 DNA: TGCGCCAGCAGCTTGTACGTGGGGGCGAGCATTCAGTACTTC. This sequence encodes CASSLYVGASIQYF.

This clonotype was counted only a few times. This rearrangement joins TRBV2 to TRBJ2-5, with TRBD1 identical over 7 bases. Trimming took 5 bases from V and 3 from J; bases not matched to a gene: 9. The length of the CDR3 is 15 residues. CDR1 and CDR2 (germline): SNHLY, FYNNEI. DNA for the CDR3: TGTGCCAGCAGTAGGATACGACAGGGTGAAGAGACCCAGTACTTC. Translating gives CASSRIRQGEETQYF.

The V call is TRBV11-3, the J call TRBJ2-1; D possibly uses TRBD1 or TRBD2 (5 bases each). This CDR3 region has 13 residues. V was clipped by 4 bases and J by 4 bases, with 8 bases between them. The germline CDR1 and CDR2 sequences are SGHNT and YENEEA. For the CDR3, the DNA is TGTGCCAGCAGCTATTGGGGGTACAATGAGCAGTTCTTC. Amino acids: CASSYWGYNEQFF.

This clonotype came up a few times. The rearrangement joins TRBV18 to TRBJ2-5, with a weak D call TRBD2 (6 bases). Germline-derived CDR1 and CDR2 are KGHSH and LQKENI. V was cut by 4 bases and J by 2 bases, with 14 bases left in between. The CDR3 consists of 15 residues. CDR3 protein: CASSLANSGQETQYF. CDR3 coding DNA: TGTGCCAGCTCACTAGCTAATAGCGGTCAAGAGACCCAGTACTTC.

This chain links TRBV7-8 with TRBJ2-3; 9 bases are a match to TRBD2. Trimming took 3 bases from V and 2 from J; bases not matched to a gene: 6. Per germline, CDR1 SGHVS and CDR2 FQNEAQ. The CDR3 is 16 residues long. The CDR3 spells CASSFGQRGVTDTQYF. The CDR3 DNA sequence: TGTGCCAGCAGCTTCGGCCAGCGGGGGGTCACAGATACGCAGTATTTT.

This chain joins TRBV9 and TRBJ2-2; D is undetermined. The germline gives CDR1 SGDLS, CDR2 YYNGEE. The V gene lost 0 bases and the J gene lost 0 bases, with 6 bases spanning the gap. This CDR3 contains 15 residues. The DNA for the CDR3 is TGTGCCAGCAGCGTAGATGAGGCGAACACCGGGGAGCTGTTTTTT. As protein: CASSVDEANTGELFF.

There are a few counts of this clonotype. V is TRBV14 and J is TRBJ2-3; no clear D. Looked up from germline, CDR1 is SGHDN and CDR2 is FVKESK. The V and J ends lost 4 bases and 1 base respectively, with 12 bases between them. The CDR3 consists of 15 residues. The CDR3 sequence: CASSPHQTGTDTQYF. The DNA of the CDR3 is TGTGCCAGCAGCCCCCACCAGACTGGCACAGATACGCAGTATTTT.

The rearrangement links TRBV28 to TRBJ1-5; D not resolved. Trimming stripped 8 bases from V and 6 bases from J, with 5 bases between. This CDR3 region has 10 residues. The germline V gene has CDR1 MDHEN and CDR2 SYDVKM. CDR3 residues: CASGSQPQHF. The CDR3 DNA sequence: TGTGCCAGCGGGAGTCAGCCCCAGCATTTT.

The chain carries TRBV6-1 and TRBJ1-1, with D unresolved. V dropped 7 bases and J dropped 8 bases, with 17 bases sitting between them. The CDR3 is made up of 13 amino acids. Germline values: CDR1 MNHNS, CDR2 SASEGT. The CDR3 region has the DNA TGTGCCAGCATCTATGGAGGCAGAGGAGAAGCTTTCTTT. Residues: CASIYGGRGEAFF.

The chain has TRBV20-1 and TRBJ2-7; TRBD1 matches at 10 bases. CDR3 length: 13 residues. From germline, CDR1 is DFQATT and CDR2 SNEGSKA (reference sequence). V shed 6 bases, J shed 4 bases, and the junction held 6 bases outside the gene matches. This chain's CDR3 is CSAEDRGRYEQYF. CDR3 nucleotides: TGCAGTGCCGAAGACAGGGGGCGATACGAGCAGTACTTC.

This clonotype was detected ten times or more. The chain has TRBV29-1 and TRBJ2-3, with 8 bases fitting TRBD2. The CDR3 length is 15 residues. Germline CDR1 SQVTM, CDR2 ANQGSEA. V was clipped by 4 bases and J by 0 bases; unmatched bases: 6. The CDR3: CSVALERGSTDTQYF. The CDR3 DNA reads as TGCAGCGTTGCGCTGGAGCGGGGGAGCACAGATACGCAGTATTTT.

This clonotype occurred a few times. This chain links TRBV29-1 with TRBJ2-1; no clear D gene. The end of the DNA aligns better with TRBJ2-7, so the J call may be wrong. This CDR3 has 11 residues. Germline CDR1 and CDR2: SQVTM and ANQGSEA. In nucleotides, the CDR3 is TGCAGCGTTAAGGAGAACTACGAGCAGTACTTC. Protein product: CSVKENYEQYF.

The CDR3 loop reads CSVVGTTGKINTEAFF. CDR3 nucleotide sequence: TGCAGCGTTGTGGGGACGACAGGGAAGATCAACACTGAAGCTTTCTTT. The rearrangement joins TRBV29-1 to TRBJ1-1; 7 nucleotides align to TRBD1. With 4 bases clipped from V and 2 bases from J, the junction kept 13 bases outside the gene matches. Germline lookup yields CDR1 SQVTM and CDR2 ANQGSEA. The CDR3 is made up of 16 amino acids.

This clonotype was seen a handful of times. The chain uses TRBV10-1 and TRBJ1-5, with a weak D call TRBD1 (5 bases). Trimming took 1 base from V and 6 from J, leaving 7 bases between them. The CDR3 covers 13 residues. The germline V gene encodes CDR1 WNHNN and CDR2 SYGVQD (reference sequence). Here the CDR3 DNA reads TGCGCCAGCAGTGAGTGGGGGGGTCAGCCCCAGCATTTT. Its translation: CASSEWGGQPQHF.

The chain has TRBV12-3 or TRBV12-4 and TRBJ2-1; D gene unclear. The J call is uncertain, as TRBJ2-7 better fits the DNA end. The CDR3 spans 12 residues. In DNA, the CDR3 is TGTGCCAGCAGTAAGGACGTGTTGGAGCAGTACTTC. Encoded protein: CASSKDVLEQYF.

The chain recombines TRBV12-3 or TRBV12-4 with TRBJ2-4, with 7 bases aligning to TRBD1. V trimming: 7 bases; J trimming: 0 bases; junction bases outside the gene matches: 6. The CDR3 contains 15 residues. For the CDR3, the DNA is TGTGCCAGCACCGACAGGGAACTAGCCAAAAACATTCAGTACTTC. Protein sequence: CASTDRELAKNIQYF.

The J gene is TRBJ2-1, the V gene TRBV11-1, with 8 nucleotides matching TRBD1. J was trimmed by 5 bases and V by 5 bases; bases with no gene match: 5. The germline V gene has CDR1 SGHAT and CDR2 FQDESV (reference sequence). The CDR3 loop spans 14 amino acids. CDR3 nucleotide sequence: TGTGCCAGCAGCCAGGTCAGGGGGCACAATGAGCAGTTCTTC. It translates to CASSQVRGHNEQFF.

This clonotype was counted between two and nine times. V is TRBV29-1 and J is TRBJ2-1; possibly TRBD2 for D (6 bases). Trimming took 2 bases from V and 7 from J, leaving 15 bases between them. The CDR3 has 14 amino acids. The germline V gene encodes CDR1 SQVTM and CDR2 ANQGSEA. This CDR3 is CSVEWGVSLNEQFF. The CDR3 nucleotides read TGCAGCGTTGAATGGGGGGTGAGCCTTAATGAGCAGTTCTTC.